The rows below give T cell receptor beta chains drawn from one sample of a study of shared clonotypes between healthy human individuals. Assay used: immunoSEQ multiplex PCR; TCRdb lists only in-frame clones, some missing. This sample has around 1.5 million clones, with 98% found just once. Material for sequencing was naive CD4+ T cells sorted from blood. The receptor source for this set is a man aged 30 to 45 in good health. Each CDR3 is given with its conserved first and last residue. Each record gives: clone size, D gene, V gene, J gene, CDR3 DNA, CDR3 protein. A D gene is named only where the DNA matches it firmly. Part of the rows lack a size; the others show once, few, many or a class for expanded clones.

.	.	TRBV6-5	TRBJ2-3	TGTGCCAGCAGACAGGCTGGCACAGATACGCAGTATTTT	CASRQAGTDTQYF
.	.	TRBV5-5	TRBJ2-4	TGTGCCAGCAGCCCATCCGGAAGGGGGGCCGGCGTCGCCCCTTACTTC	CASSPSGRGAGVAPYF
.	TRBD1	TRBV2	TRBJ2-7	TGTGCCAGCAGTGACCCCGCTGGACAGGGGGGATTGGGGGAGCAGTACTTC	CASSDPAGQGGLGEQYF
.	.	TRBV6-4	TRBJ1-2	TGTGCCAGCAGCCGCGAAAGGGGAAAGTATGGCTACACCTTC	CASSRERGKYGYTF
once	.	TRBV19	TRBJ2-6	TGTGCCAGTAGTATCAAACAGGGAGCTCACATCTCTGGGGCCAACGTCCTGACTTTC	CASSIKQGAHISGANVLTF
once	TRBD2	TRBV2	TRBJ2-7	TGTGCCAGCAGAAGGGTAGCGGGATGGGGCGAGCAGTACTTC	CASRRVAGWGEQYF
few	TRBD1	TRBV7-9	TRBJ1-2	TGTGCCAGCAGCCTAATGACAGGGTCCACAGGCGGCTACACCTTC	CASSLMTGSTGGYTF
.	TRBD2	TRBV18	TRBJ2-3	TGTGCCAGCTCTCCCGGGACTAGCGGCACAGATACGCAGTATTTT	CASSPGTSGTDTQYF
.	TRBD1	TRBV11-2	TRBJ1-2	TGTGCCAGCACTGGGGTGGGACAGGGGTACGGCTACACCTTC	CASTGVGQGYGYTF
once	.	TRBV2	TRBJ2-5	TGTGCCAGCAGGCCTCTCTCCGTGGTATCTGAGACCCAGTACTTC	CASRPLSVVSETQYF
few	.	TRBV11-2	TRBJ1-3	TGTGCCAGCAGCCACCAGGACTCTGGAAACACCATATATTTT	CASSHQDSGNTIYF
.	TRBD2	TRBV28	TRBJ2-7	TGTGCCAGCAGGCCCCCTAGCGGGAGCTTGTACGAGCAGTACTTC	CASRPPSGSLYEQYF
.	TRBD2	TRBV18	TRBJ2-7	TGTGCCAGCTCACCTGTGGGACTAGCGGGATACGAGCAGTACTTC	CASSPVGLAGYEQYF
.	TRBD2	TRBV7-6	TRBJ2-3	TGTGCCAGCAGCCGACCAAAACATCTAGCGGGAGGAGGCACAGATACGCAGTATTTT	CASSRPKHLAGGGTDTQYF
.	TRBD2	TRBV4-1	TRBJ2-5	TGCGCCAGCAGCCAAGATGGAACTAGCGGGAGAGGAGAGACCCAGTACTTC	CASSQDGTSGRGETQYF
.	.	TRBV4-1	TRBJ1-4	TGCGCCAGCAGCCAAGACTGGGGGTCGGAAAGGGAAAAACTGTTTTTT	CASSQDWGSEREKLFF
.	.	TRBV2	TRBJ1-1	TGTGCCAGCAGTTCCCCGGGGGCCGGCACTGAAGCTTTCTTT	CASSSPGAGTEAFF
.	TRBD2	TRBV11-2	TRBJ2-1	TGTGCCAGCAGCTTAACTAGCGGGACCTACAATGAGCAGTTCTTC	CASSLTSGTYNEQFF
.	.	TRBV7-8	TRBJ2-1	TGTGCCAGCAGCTTAGTAGGTTGGGACCCCTCCTACAATGAGCAGTTCTTC	CASSLVGWDPSYNEQFF
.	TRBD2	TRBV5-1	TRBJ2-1	TGCGCCAGCAGCTTGGGGACTAGTGGAGCCTACAATGAGCAGTTCTTC	CASSLGTSGAYNEQFF
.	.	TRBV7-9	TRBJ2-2	TGTGCCAGCAGCAAACTAGGGGAACATTTGGCCGGGGAGCTGTTTTTT	CASSKLGEHLAGELFF
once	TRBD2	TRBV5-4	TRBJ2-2	TGTGCCAGCAGCTTGGGGACTAGCGGGAGTGGCGGGGAGCTGTTTTTT	CASSLGTSGSGGELFF
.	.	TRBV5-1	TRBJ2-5	TGCGCCAGCAGCTTGCAGGGGCCTTCGGAGACCCAGTACTTC	CASSLQGPSETQYF
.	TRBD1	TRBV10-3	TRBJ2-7	TGTGCCATCAGTCCGGTGGGACAGGCCACCTACGAGCAGTACTTC	CAISPVGQATYEQYF
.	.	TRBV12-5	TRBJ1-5	TGTGCTAGTGGTTTGACTAATCAGCCCCAGCATTTT	CASGLTNQPQHF
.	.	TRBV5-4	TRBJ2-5	TGTGCCAGCAGCTTAGACAGGCTGCGCGACCAAGAGACCCAGTACTTC	CASSLDRLRDQETQYF
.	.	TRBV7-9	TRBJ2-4	TGTGCCAGCAGCGCCGACTCTCCGGGAAACATTCAGTACTTC	CASSADSPGNIQYF